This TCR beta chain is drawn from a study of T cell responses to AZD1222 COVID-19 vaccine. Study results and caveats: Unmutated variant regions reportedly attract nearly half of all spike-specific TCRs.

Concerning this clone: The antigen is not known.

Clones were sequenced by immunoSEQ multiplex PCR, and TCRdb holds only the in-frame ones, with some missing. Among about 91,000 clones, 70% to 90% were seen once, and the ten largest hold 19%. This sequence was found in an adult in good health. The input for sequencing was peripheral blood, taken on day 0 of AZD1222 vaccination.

In DNA, the CDR3 is TGTGCCAGCTCACCCGACCTAGGGCGGGAATACAATGAGCAGTTCTTC. Translation: CASSPDLGREYNEQFF. The genes are TRBV18 and TRBJ2-1; TRBD2 is a possible D gene (6 bases). The CDR3 spans 16 residues. Germline V gives CDR1 KGHSH, CDR2 LQKENI. Trimming cost V 3 bases and J 4 bases, with 16 bases left between them.